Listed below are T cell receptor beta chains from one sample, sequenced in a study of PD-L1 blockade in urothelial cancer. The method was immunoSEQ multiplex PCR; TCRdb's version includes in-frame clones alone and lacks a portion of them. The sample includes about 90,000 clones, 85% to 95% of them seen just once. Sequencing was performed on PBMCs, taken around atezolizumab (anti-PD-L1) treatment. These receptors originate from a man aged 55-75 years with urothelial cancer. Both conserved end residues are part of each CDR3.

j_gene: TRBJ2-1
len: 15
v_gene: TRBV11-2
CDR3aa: CASSLTTSGSYEQFF

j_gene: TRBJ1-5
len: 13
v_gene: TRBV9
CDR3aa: CASSVDQNQPQHF

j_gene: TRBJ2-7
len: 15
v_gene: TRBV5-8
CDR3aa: CASSFRQGANYEQYF

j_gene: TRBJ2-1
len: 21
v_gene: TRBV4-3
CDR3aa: CASSQDRPRRGGSSSYNEQFF

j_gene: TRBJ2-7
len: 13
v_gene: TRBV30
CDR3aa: CAWDDRFEGEQYF

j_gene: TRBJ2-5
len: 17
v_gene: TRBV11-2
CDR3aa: CASSPLTLRGPGETQYF

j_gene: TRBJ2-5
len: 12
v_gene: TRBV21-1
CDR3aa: CASGRRKETQYF

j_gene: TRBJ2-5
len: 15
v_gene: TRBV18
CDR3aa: CASSPPGLQGETQYF

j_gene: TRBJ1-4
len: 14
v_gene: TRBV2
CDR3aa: CASSGQGGNEKLFF

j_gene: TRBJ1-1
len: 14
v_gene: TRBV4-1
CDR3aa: CASSQDGRGTEAFF

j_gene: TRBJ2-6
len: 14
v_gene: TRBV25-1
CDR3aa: CASRMTAGANVLTF

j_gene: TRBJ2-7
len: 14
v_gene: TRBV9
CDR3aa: CASSPSWRDYEQYF

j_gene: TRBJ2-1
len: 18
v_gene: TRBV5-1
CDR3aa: CASSSLPGLPRTYNEQFF

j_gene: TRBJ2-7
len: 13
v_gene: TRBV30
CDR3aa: CAWSQGYVYEQYF

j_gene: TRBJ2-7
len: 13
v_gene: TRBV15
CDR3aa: CATSRDEFYEQYF

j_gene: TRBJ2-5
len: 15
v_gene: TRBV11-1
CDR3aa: CASSLGRGRGETQYF

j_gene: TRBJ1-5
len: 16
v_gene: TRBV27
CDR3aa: CASSPQGPNSNQPQHF

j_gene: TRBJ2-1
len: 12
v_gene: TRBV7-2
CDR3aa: CASSSGGNEQFF

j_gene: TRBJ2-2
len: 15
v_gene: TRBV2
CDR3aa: CASSNYSPNTGELFF

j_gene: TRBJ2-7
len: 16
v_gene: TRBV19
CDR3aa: CASSTHRRERTYEQYF

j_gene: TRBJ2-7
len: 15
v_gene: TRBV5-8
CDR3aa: CASSFHRVRAYEQYF

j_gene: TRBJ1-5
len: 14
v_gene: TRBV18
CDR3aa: CASSTVDSNQPQHF

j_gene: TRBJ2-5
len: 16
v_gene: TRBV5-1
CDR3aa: CASSLGGSSGSETQYF

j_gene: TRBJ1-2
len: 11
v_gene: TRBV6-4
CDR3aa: CASTAVYGYTF